Each of the 8 T cell receptor beta chains below was sequenced from the same sample in a study of blood T cell repertoires in COVID-19. The data were produced by immunoSEQ multiplex PCR, yet TCRdb's version contains in-frame clones alone and is incomplete. The profile shows approximately 280,000 clones, approximately 88% of them singletons. Sequences were obtained from PBMCs or T cells enriched from blood (not recorded which). These receptors were taken from a woman in her thirties or forties who had recovered from COVID-19.

The V and J genes are TRBV12-3 or TRBV12-4 and TRBJ1-5, with D possibly matching TRBD1 (5 bases). V lost 5 bases and J 4 bases, leaving 6 bases between the germline ends. The CDR3 sequence is 12 residues long. The CDR3 sequence: CASSGQNQPQHF. The CDR3 DNA sequence: TGTGCCAGCAGTGGACAAAATCAGCCCCAGCATTTT.

The table lists this clone with a count of one. V gene TRBV5-1 combines with J gene TRBJ2-5, with TRBD1 as a possible D gene (6 bases). CDR1 SGHRS and CDR2 YFSETQ come from the germline V gene. CDR3 length: 13 residues. V was pared by 3 bases and J by 2 bases, with 8 bases between. The CDR3 spells CASSWGRQETQYF. For the CDR3, the DNA is TGCGCCAGCAGCTGGGGGCGTCAAGAGACCCAGTACTTC.

This clone has a single count. The chain has TRBV10-3 and TRBJ1-3; no firm D call. V gave up 6 bases and J gave up 0 bases, with 12 bases separating them. From germline, CDR1 is ENHRY and CDR2 SYGVKD. The CDR3 contains 15 residues. CDR3 protein: CAIRDRGISGNTIYF. The DNA of the CDR3 is TGTGCCATCAGAGATCGCGGTATCTCTGGAAACACCATATATTTT.

The CDR3 region is CASSPPTSEAGWETQYF. In DNA, the CDR3 is TGTGCCAGCTCACCACCCACTAGCGAGGCGGGTTGGGAGACCCAGTACTTC. The gene calls are TRBV18 and TRBJ2-5; 7 bases map to TRBD2. The CDR3 extends over 17 amino acids. V gave up 0 bases and J gave up 5 bases; unmatched junction bases: 12. Germline V gives CDR1 KGHSH, CDR2 LQKENI.

The chain couples TRBV5-6 to TRBJ2-5; TRBD1 agrees at 10 bases. The germline CDR1 and CDR2 sequences are SGHDT and YYEEEE. The junction had 8 bases not matched to a gene; V was cut back by 4 bases and J by 5 bases. This CDR3 region has 15 residues. CDR3 coding DNA: TGTGCCAGCAGCCCCTTGGGACAGGGGAAGGAGACCCAGTACTTC. Translated: CASSPLGQGKETQYF. Using reference TRBV5-6 and TRBJ2-5 for the parts outside the CDR3, the full variable domain is DAGVTQSPTHLIKTRGQQVTLRCSPKSGHDTVSWYQQALGQGPQFIFQYYEEEERQRGNFPDRFSGHQFPNYSSELNVNALLLGDSALYLCASSPLGQGKETQYFGPGTRLLVL.

The chain carries TRBV6-2 or TRBV6-3 and TRBJ2-1; 12 bases align to TRBD2. CDR3 length: 16 residues. Trimming cost V 5 bases and J 4 bases; bases outside gene matches: 6. Per germline, CDR1 MNHEY and CDR2 SVGEGT. CDR3 sequence (DNA): TGTGCCAGCAGTGCGACTAGCGGGGGCTCGTACAATGAGCAGTTCTTC. Amino acid sequence: CASSATSGGSYNEQFF.

This chain joins TRBV9 and TRBJ2-2; 7 positions agree with TRBD2. CDR1 is SGDLS, CDR2 YYNGEE, per germline. V lost 3 bases to trimming and J lost 5 bases; unmatched junction nucleotides: 13. The CDR3 runs to 17 residues. CDR3 protein: CASSAPSASGNTGELFF. CDR3 coding DNA: TGTGCCAGCAGCGCCCCCTCCGCTAGCGGAAATACCGGGGAGCTGTTTTTT. The full variable domain, in which reference TRBV9 and TRBJ2-2 provide the parts outside the CDR3, is DSGVTQTPKHLITATGQRVTLRCSPRSGDLSVYWYQQSLDQGLQFLIQYYNGEERAKGNILERFSAQQFPDLHSELNLSSLELGDSALYFCASSAPSASGNTGELFFGEGSRLTVL.

The V gene is TRBV7-6, the J gene TRBJ2-7, with TRBD1 matching 8 bases. The CDR3 runs 14 residues. Germline V gene data show CDR1 as SGHVS and CDR2 as FNYEAQ. V lost 5 bases to trimming and J lost 3 bases; unmatched junction nucleotides: 6. CDR3 in amino acids: CASSRSGQDYEQYF. CDR3 coding DNA: TGTGCCAGCAGCCGCTCGGGACAGGACTACGAGCAGTACTTC.